This TCR beta chain was obtained from a study of cytomegalovirus exposure and HLA in healthy donors. Although they were nominally healthy when sampled, donors likely had unrecorded immune exposures. The germline CDR1 and CDR2 sequences are MNHEY and SVGAGI. The CDR3 extends over 15 amino acids. The V end was cut by 4 bases, the J end by 4 bases, with 16 bases between. 60 Vbeta and 13 Jbeta primers were used in PCR. Some clones are missing from TCRdb's copy, which holds only in-frame ones; the method was immunoSEQ multiplex PCR. The sample has about 150,000 clones, roughly four fifths seen once. On this clone: What it recognizes is unknown.

Study-level results: In a later analysis, productive TCRs from donors in an Asian-associated ancestry cluster reportedly carried fewer N-insertions than the cohort mean. Follow-up analysis later connected one missense variant in DCLRE1C with trimming of TCR beta V- and J-genes.

The sequence derives from a young man in good health and CMV-seronegative. The chain combines TRBV6-5 with TRBJ1-2; no reliable D call. The sample was PBMCs. Here the CDR3 reads CASSSPGGGGYGYTF. CDR3 DNA sequence: TGTGCCAGCAGTTCCCCTGGTGGAGGTGGCTATGGCTACACCTTC.